Following are 17 T cell receptor beta chains from one sample sequenced in a study of blood T cell repertoires in COVID-19. The data were produced by immunoSEQ multiplex PCR, yet TCRdb's version contains in-frame clones alone and is incomplete. The sample consists of about 71,000 clones, roughly 88% of them appearing once. Sequencing was done on a sample of peripheral blood. Receptor source: a man aged 25-45 years with acute or convalescent COVID-19.

The V call is TRBV5-8, the J call TRBJ1-5, with a tentative D call TRBD1 (5 bases). This CDR3 comprises 17 residues. Trimming pared 2 bases from V and 3 bases from J, leaving 18 bases between. Per germline, CDR1 SGHTS and CDR2 YDEGEE. This CDR3 reads CASSFITQGHPNQPQHF. As DNA, the CDR3 is TGTGCCAGCAGCTTCATAACTCAGGGCCATCCCAATCAGCCCCAGCATTTT. Looking up the rest from reference TRBV5-8 and TRBJ1-5 gives the full variable domain: EAGVTQSPTHLIKTRGQQATLRCSPISGHTSVYWYQQALGLGLQFLLWYDEGEERNRGNFPPRFSGRQFPNYSSELNVNALELEDSALYLCASSFITQGHPNQPQHFGDGTRLSIL.

This clone has a single count. This CDR3 is CASSSLRDRGTNTIYF. For the CDR3, the DNA is TGTGCCAGCAGCTCCCTCCGGGACAGGGGGACAAACACCATATATTTT. The chain joins TRBV11-2 to TRBJ1-3; 11 positions agree with TRBD1. The CDR3 totals 16 residues. Trimming took 4 bases from V and 6 from J; bases not matched to a gene: 8. The germline gives CDR1 SGHAT, CDR2 FQNNGV.

The gene calls are TRBV11-2 and TRBJ2-1; tentatively, D is TRBD2 (5 bases). V lost 4 bases to trimming and J lost 7 bases, with 14 bases between them. There are 14 residues in the CDR3. The germline CDR1 and CDR2 sequences are SGHAT and FQNNGV. CDR3 sequence reads: CASSSVRGRNEQFF. The CDR3 coding sequence is TGTGCCAGCAGCTCCGTCCGAGGGAGAAATGAGCAGTTCTTC.

This chain connects TRBV7-2 to TRBJ1-2, with 8 bases matching TRBD1. CDR1 and CDR2 (germline): SGHTA, FQGNSA. V gave up 8 bases and J gave up 6 bases; unmatched junction bases: 17. The CDR3 extends over 16 amino acids. The chain's CDR3 is CASSPEHQGAFDGYTF. The CDR3 DNA sequence: TGTGCCAGCTCTCCAGAACACCAGGGGGCTTTCGATGGCTACACCTTC.

This clone was seen more than once but under ten times. The chain uses TRBV30 and TRBJ1-6; 7 bases align to TRBD1. This CDR3 has 14 residues. CDR1 and CDR2 (germline): GTSNPN, SVGIG (reference sequence). V was pared by 3 bases and J by 7 bases, with 6 bases of the junction left unmatched. CDR3 DNA: TGTGCCTGGAGCAGAACAGGGGTGAATTCACCCCTCCACTTT. This encodes CAWSRTGVNSPLHF.

The chain uses TRBV29-1 and TRBJ1-2; 11 positions match TRBD1. CDR3 length: 13 residues. The ends lost 4 bases at V and 5 bases at J; junction bases unmatched: 3. CDR1 and CDR2 (germline): SQVTM, ANQGSEA. The CDR3 bases are TGCAGCGTTGTGGGGACAGGGGGGTATGGCTACACCTTC. This codes for CSVVGTGGYGYTF. The variable domain in full, with the rest retrieved from reference TRBV29-1 and TRBJ1-2, is SAVISQKPSRDICQRGTSLTIQCQVDSQVTMMFWYRQQPGQSLTLIATANQGSEATYESGFVIDKFPISRPNLTFSTLTVSNMSPEDSSIYLCSVVGTGGYGYTFGSGTRLTVV.

The chain joins TRBV19 to TRBJ2-3; TRBD2 is a possible D gene (6 bases). The CDR3 loop spans 15 amino acids. V was pared by 0 bases and J by 0 bases, with 7 bases between. Germline CDR1 LNHDA, CDR2 SQIVND (reference sequence). This CDR3 is CASSIDGTSTDTQYF. The CDR3 nucleotides read TGTGCCAGTAGTATAGACGGGACTAGCACAGATACGCAGTATTTT.

V is TRBV5-1 and J is TRBJ1-1; 8 bases fit TRBD1. J was trimmed by 2 bases and V by 0 bases; bases with no gene match: 3. Germline CDR1 is SGHRS and CDR2 is YFSETQ. The CDR3 has 15 residues. CDR3 sequence (DNA): TGCGCCAGCAGCTTGGGACAGGGGAGTAACACTGAAGCTTTCTTT. It translates to CASSLGQGSNTEAFF. The full variable domain, in which reference TRBV5-1 and TRBJ1-1 provide the parts outside the CDR3, is KAGVTQTPRYLIKTRGQQVTLSCSPISGHRSVSWYQQTPGQGLQFLFEYFSETQRNKGNFPGRFSGRQFSNSRSEMNVSTLELGDSALYLCASSLGQGSNTEAFFGQGTRLTVV.

This clone was recorded a few times. J is TRBJ1-6 and V is TRBV27; 7 nucleotides match TRBD1. Germline trimming cut 9 bases from V and 10 bases from J; bases unmatched to any gene: 9. The CDR3 runs 13 residues. CDR1 is MNHEY and CDR2 is SMNVEV in the germline V gene (reference sequence). CDR3 sequence: CASGGTERSPLHF. The CDR3 DNA follows: TGTGCCAGTGGTGGGACAGAGAGATCACCCCTCCACTTT.

This rearrangement joins TRBV5-1 to TRBJ1-2; maybe TRBD1 (6 bases). From germline, CDR1 is SGHRS and CDR2 YFSETQ. Trimming left V 2 bases short and J 7 bases short, with 15 bases between. This CDR3 region has 14 residues. CDR3 loop: CASSLTGGARGYTF. CDR3 nucleotide sequence: TGCGCCAGCAGCTTAACCGGGGGGGCGCGTGGCTACACCTTC.

V and J are TRBV11-2 and TRBJ1-1; D is possibly TRBD1 (6 bases). Trimming shortened V by 0 bases and J by 2 bases, and 13 bases separated the two germline ends. CDR1 and CDR2 from the germline V gene are SGHAT and FQNNGV. The CDR3 sequence is 16 residues long. The CDR3 DNA follows: TGTGCCAGCAGCTTAGATCGGGGGGGGCGCAACACTGAAGCTTTCTTT. Translated, it gives CASSLDRGGRNTEAFF.

The gene calls are TRBV18 and TRBJ2-4; D possibly corresponds to TRBD1 (5 bases). V shed 0 bases and J shed 13 bases, with 19 bases lying between them. This CDR3 contains 15 residues. The germline V gene has CDR1 KGHSH and CDR2 LQKENI. The CDR3 loop is CASSPPNKGVNLQYF. In nucleotides, the CDR3 is TGTGCCAGCTCACCACCGAATAAAGGGGTCAATTTGCAGTACTTC.

This clone was observed a single time. The V call is TRBV18, the J call TRBJ2-2; TRBD1 aligns across 7 bases. The CDR3 is made up of 16 amino acids. Trimming cost V 2 bases and J 5 bases; bases outside gene matches: 8. Germline CDR1 KGHSH, CDR2 LQKENI. CDR3 DNA sequence: TGTGCCAGCTCACCAATAAAGGGGGCGCTGACCGGGGAGCTGTTTTTT. It translates to CASSPIKGALTGELFF.

With regard to this clone: At one end, the junction sequence differs from germline, possibly due to a read error. V and J are TRBV7-7 and TRBJ2-5; 8 bases match TRBD2. The germline V gene encodes CDR1 SSHAT and CDR2 FNYEAQ (reference sequence). This CDR3 is 16 amino acids long. CDR3 bases: TGTGCTAGCAGCTTAGCGCCGGGAGGGCCGAGAGAGACCCAGTACTTC. This encodes CASSLAPGGPRETQYF.

The V and J genes are TRBV6-5 and TRBJ1-5; D ambiguous. The CDR3 covers 14 residues. Germline V CDR1 and CDR2: MNHEY, SVGAGI. V gave up 6 bases and J gave up 4 bases, with 13 bases separating them. CDR3 in amino acids: CASSPKPLNQPQHF. The CDR3 DNA reads TGTGCCAGCAGCCCAAAACCCCTAAATCAGCCCCAGCATTTT.

The gene calls are TRBV7-2 and TRBJ1-4; maybe TRBD1 (5 bases). CDR1 and CDR2 from the germline V gene are SGHTA and FQGNSA. CDR3 length: 17 amino acids. The V gene lost 5 bases and the J gene lost 3 bases, with 19 bases spanning the gap. The CDR3 coding sequence is TGTGCCAGCAGCCTTCGCTATAGGGGACTTTCTAATGAAAAACTGTTTTTT. Protein sequence: CASSLRYRGLSNEKLFF.

This chain uses TRBV5-6 with TRBJ1-2, with a weak D call TRBD1 (5 bases). Trimming took 0 bases from V and 5 from J, leaving 11 bases between them. The length of the CDR3 is 14 residues. Germline V lookup: CDR1 SGHDT, CDR2 YYEEEE. In DNA, the CDR3 is TGTGCCAGCAGCTTGGGGACACCTAGTTATGGCTACACCTTC. Encoded protein: CASSLGTPSYGYTF.